The 19 T cell receptor beta chains reported below all come from one sample, sequenced in a study of post-analysis software for immune sequencing data. Study outcomes and limitations: TRBV5-6, TRBV5-1 and TRBV20-1 were among roughly 5 TRBV segments more frequent in patients than controls.

Unique-molecular-identifier-tagged TCR beta cDNA libraries were used. MiXCR, applied by TCRdb to the PCR reads, yields one record per CDR3 protein. The sample records approximately 690,000 distinct CDR3 sequences, approximately 59% being singletons. Their antigens remain unidentified. The sequencing input was blood. The receptor source for this set is a girl aged 2-9 years with multiple sclerosis.

The chain has TRBV29-1 and TRBJ2-4; no clear D gene. Gene TRBJ2-7 matches the end of the DNA better, so the J call may be wrong. Per the germline V gene, CDR1 is SQVTM and CDR2 is ANQGSEA. This CDR3 has 13 residues. For the CDR3, the DNA is TGCAGCGTTGAAGACCACAGCTCCTACGAGCAGTACTTC. It encodes CSVEDHSSYEQYF.

The chain is built from TRBV12-3 or TRBV12-4 and TRBJ2-3; 11 bases line up with TRBD2. The CDR3 runs 16 residues. V dropped 4 bases and J dropped 2; count of bases not matched to a gene: 5. CDR3 bases: TGTGCCAGCAGTTATCTAGCGGGGGGCGACACAGATACGCAGTATTTT. Its protein product is CASSYLAGGDTDTQYF.

The chain carries TRBV12-3 or TRBV12-4 and TRBJ2-6; no definite D call. V was trimmed by 6 bases and J by 9 bases, leaving 9 bases between them. The CDR3 length is 12 residues. This CDR3 is CASSRIYNVLTF. The DNA for the CDR3 is TGTGCCAGCAGCCGTATATACAACGTCCTGACTTTC.

The chain recombines TRBV5-1 with TRBJ2-3; a possible D gene is TRBD2 (5 bases). This CDR3 is 15 amino acids long. CDR1 is SGHRS and CDR2 is YFSETQ in the germline V gene. Trimming shortened V by 4 bases and J by 0 bases, and 12 bases separated the two germline ends. CDR3 region: CASSLSEGSTDTQYF. In nucleotides, the CDR3 is TGCGCCAGCAGCCTGAGTGAGGGTAGCACAGATACGCAGTATTTT.

The chain is built from TRBV10-3 and TRBJ2-7; 9 bases match TRBD1. Losses at the gene ends were 3 bases for V and 2 bases for J; bases not matched to a gene: 2. CDR1 is ENHRY, CDR2 SYGVKD, per germline. The CDR3 runs 14 residues. CDR3 nucleotide sequence: TGTGCCATCAGTGACCGACAGGGGGCCTACGAGCAGTACTTC. Translation gives CAISDRQGAYEQYF.

This clonotype was observed a few times. This chain links TRBV7-2 with TRBJ2-5; 10 bases are a match to TRBD1. In germline, CDR1 is SGHTA, CDR2 FQGNSA. Unmatched junction bases numbered 3, after V lost 2 bases and J lost 0 bases. This CDR3 has 16 residues. This CDR3 is CASSLTGTGDQETQYF. As DNA, the CDR3 is TGTGCCAGCAGCTTAACCGGGACAGGGGACCAAGAGACCCAGTACTTC.

This sequence joins TRBV2 and TRBJ2-1; 8 nucleotides align to TRBD1. The germline gives CDR1 SNHLY, CDR2 FYNNEI. V shed 6 bases and J 0 bases; nucleotides not matched to a gene: 13. The CDR3 covers 18 residues. For the CDR3, the DNA is TGTGCCAGCAGGGGACACCCCGGACAGGGAAGCTCCTACAATGAGCAGTTCTTC. Amino acid sequence: CASRGHPGQGSSYNEQFF.

CDR3 loop: CASNKRLAGDGELFF. The DNA of the CDR3 is TGTGCCAGCAATAAAAGACTAGCGGGGGACGGGGAGCTGTTTTTT. The chain has TRBV2 and TRBJ2-2; 12 bases match TRBD2. Germline assignment: CDR1 SNHLY and CDR2 FYNNEI. The CDR3 totals 15 residues. The junction had 7 bases not matched to a gene; V was cut back by 7 bases and J by 7 bases.

The genes are TRBV12-3 or TRBV12-4 and TRBJ2-1; 10 bases fit TRBD1. This CDR3 is built from 18 residues. The J segment lost 5 bases and the V segment lost 3 bases, leaving 13 bases of the junction unmatched. This chain's CDR3 is CASSFDSPGTGVDNEQFF. For the CDR3, the DNA is TGTGCCAGCAGTTTTGATTCCCCCGGGACAGGGGTTGACAATGAGCAGTTCTTC.

A word on this clonotype: Being one base from a much bigger clone, this may be a read error. J is TRBJ2-1 and V is TRBV7-8, with 12 positions matching TRBD2. CDR1 is SGHVS, CDR2 FQNEAQ, per germline. V was pared by 3 bases and J by 12 bases, with 9 bases of the junction left unmatched. CDR3 size: 15 residues. CDR3 sequence reads: CASSFGLAGTEGQFF. The CDR3 DNA is TGTGCCAGCAGCTTCGGACTAGCGGGAACGGAAGGGCAGTTCTTC.

This chain uses TRBV5-6 with TRBJ2-1; unclear D gene. CDR1 SGHDT and CDR2 YYEEEE come from the germline V gene. The CDR3 spans 13 residues. V was pared by 0 bases and J by 7 bases, with 8 bases between. The CDR3 here is CASSLVAQNEQFF. DNA for the CDR3: TGTGCCAGCAGCTTGGTAGCTCAGAATGAGCAGTTCTTC.

This clonotype was observed many times. The chain recombines TRBV29-1 with TRBJ1-2; possible D gene TRBD1, 5 bases. The germline V gene has CDR1 SQVTM and CDR2 ANQGSEA. This CDR3 spans 10 amino acids. V shed 4 bases and J shed 6 bases, with 6 bases lying between them. As DNA, the CDR3 is TGCAGCGTTGGAGGGGATGGCTACACCTTC. Protein: CSVGGDGYTF.

The chain is built from TRBV7-3 and TRBJ2-1; TRBD2 agrees at 11 bases. CDR3 size: 15 residues. Unmatched junction bases numbered 7, after V lost 5 bases and J lost 7 bases. Germline values: CDR1 SGHTA, CDR2 FQGTGA. The CDR3 region is CASSRPLAGENEQFF. CDR3 sequence (DNA): TGTGCCAGCAGCCGTCCACTAGCGGGAGAGAATGAGCAGTTCTTC.

J is TRBJ2-5 and V is TRBV7-2, with 9 bases lining up with TRBD1. Germline-derived CDR1 and CDR2 are SGHTA and FQGNSA. V lost 5 bases and J lost 5; bases outside the gene matches: 6. The CDR3 is made up of 14 amino acids. The CDR3 is CASSRQGQGETQYF. CDR3 DNA: TGTGCCAGCAGCAGACAGGGACAGGGCGAGACCCAGTACTTC.

The gene calls are TRBV20-1 and TRBJ1-2; D is perhaps TRBD1 (5 bases). The ends were cut back, 0 bases at V and 7 bases at J, with 18 bases in the middle. This CDR3 contains 15 residues. Germline assignment: CDR1 DFQATT and CDR2 SNEGSKA (reference sequence). CDR3 protein: CSARDSPRERRGYTF. CDR3 DNA sequence: TGCAGTGCTAGAGATTCTCCCAGGGAGAGACGTGGCTACACCTTC.

The chain has TRBV11-2 and TRBJ2-1; D unresolved. Trimming took off 3 bases at V and 0 bases at J, with 18 bases between the two ends. The CDR3 spans 18 residues. In germline, CDR1 is SGHAT, CDR2 FQNNGV. The CDR3, as DNA: TGTGCCAGCAGCTTGTGGATAGGGCGGAGTATCTCCTACAATGAGCAGTTCTTC. This codes for CASSLWIGRSISYNEQFF. Full variable domain (rest looked up from reference TRBV11-2 and TRBJ2-1): EAGVAQSPRYKIIEKRQSVAFWCNPISGHATLYWYQQILGQGPKLLIQFQNNGVVDDSQLPKDRFSAERLKGVDSTLKIQPAKLEDSAVYLCASSLWIGRSISYNEQFFGPGTRLTVL.

J is TRBJ2-5 and V is TRBV30, with TRBD1 matching over 7 bases. V gave up 0 bases and J gave up 2 bases; unmatched junction bases: 6. There are 15 residues in the CDR3. Germline CDR1 and CDR2: GTSNPN and SVGIG (reference sequence). The CDR3 nucleotides are TGTGCCTGGAGTGTACGAGGGACAGTACAAGAGACCCAGTACTTC. This codes for CAWSVRGTVQETQYF.

DNA of the CDR3: TGTGCCAGCAGCCCTGGAGTCGGGACCTATGGCTACACCTTC. Its translation is CASSPGVGTYGYTF. The chain combines TRBV5-4 with TRBJ1-2, with D possibly matching TRBD1 (5 bases). Germline CDR1 and CDR2: SGHNT and YYREEE (reference sequence). The ends were cut back, 4 bases at V and 4 bases at J, with 14 bases in the middle. This CDR3 is built from 14 residues.

The genes are TRBV4-3 and TRBJ1-2, with D possibly being TRBD1 (5 bases). Germline loops: CDR1 LGHNA, CDR2 YSLEER. V was clipped by 3 bases and J by 7 bases, with 9 bases between them. The CDR3 has 12 amino acids. In DNA, the CDR3 is TGCGCCAGCAGCCACCAAGACAGTGGCTACACCTTC. This gives the protein CASSHQDSGYTF.